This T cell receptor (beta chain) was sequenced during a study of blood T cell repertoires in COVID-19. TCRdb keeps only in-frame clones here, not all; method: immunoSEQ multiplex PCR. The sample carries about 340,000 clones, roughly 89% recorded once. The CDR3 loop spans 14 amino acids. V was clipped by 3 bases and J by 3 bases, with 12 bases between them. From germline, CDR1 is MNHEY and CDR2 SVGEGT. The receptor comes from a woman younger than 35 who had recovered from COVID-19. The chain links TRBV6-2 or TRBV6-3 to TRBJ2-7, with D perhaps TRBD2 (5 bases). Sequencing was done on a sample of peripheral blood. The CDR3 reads CASSYTGSVYEQYV. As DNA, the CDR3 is TGTGCCAGCAGTTATACGGGGAGTGTCTACGAGCAGTACGTC.